Listed below are T cell receptor beta chains from one sample, sequenced in a study of blood T cell repertoires in COVID-19. Only in-frame clones appear in the TCRdb table, and some are missing; sequencing was by immunoSEQ multiplex PCR. The repertoire holds approximately 59,000 clones, with 70% to 90% as singletons. Sequencing was done on a sample of peripheral blood. The receptors were sampled from a man aged 40-50 years with active COVID-19. Each CDR3 is given with its conserved first and last residue. The D gene is left open where the match is weak. Rows may omit the clone size; those that give it use once, few, many or a size class.

D	size	V	J	DNA	CDR3
TRBD1	.	TRBV5-7	TRBJ2-7	TGTGCCAGCAGCCCGGACAGGGTAGGATCCTACGAGCAGTACTTC	CASSPDRVGSYEQYF
TRBD1	.	TRBV19	TRBJ2-7	TGTGCCAGTAGTATAGGTGGGGGAACAGGGGATTCGTACTTC	CASSIGGGTGDSYF
.	.	TRBV5-1	TRBJ2-3	TGCGCCAGCAGCCCCGGACACCCCACAGATACGCAGTATTTT	CASSPGHPTDTQYF
.	.	TRBV3-1/TRBV3-2	TRBJ2-3	TGTGCCAGCAGCCCTCCAAGACTAGGCGGCACAGATACGCAGTATTTT	CASSPPRLGGTDTQYF
.	.	TRBV2	TRBJ1-1	TGTGCCAGCACCCTCGGCAGGGTCGGCACTGAAGCTTTCTTT	CASTLGRVGTEAFF
.	.	TRBV5-6	TRBJ2-3	TGTGCCAGCAGCTTGCGGGGCACAGATACGCAGTATTTT	CASSLRGTDTQYF
.	.	TRBV29-1	TRBJ2-3	TGCAGCGTTGAGGGTGGGACACGCACAGATACGCAGTATTTT	CSVEGGTRTDTQYF
TRBD2	.	TRBV12-5	TRBJ2-5	TGTGCTAGTGGTCCCGGGACTGCTAGCGGGGAGACCCAGTACTTC	CASGPGTASGETQYF
.	.	TRBV29-1	TRBJ1-3	TGCAGCGTCGGCCCTGGACGGGACTCTGGAAACACCATATATTTT	CSVGPGRDSGNTIYF
TRBD2	.	TRBV7-2	TRBJ2-4	TGTGCCAGCAGCGCGGGACTAGCGGGAGTAAGGGCCAAAAACATTCAGTACTTC	CASSAGLAGVRAKNIQYF
.	.	TRBV7-2	TRBJ2-5	TGTGCCAGCAGCTTAGGCGGCGGCGCATCCGAAGAGACCCAGTACTTC	CASSLGGGASEETQYF
.	once	TRBV12-5	TRBJ1-2	TGTGCTAGTGGTTTGACGGGTTTGGGCTACACCTTC	CASGLTGLGYTF
TRBD2	.	TRBV5-1	TRBJ2-7	TGCGCCAGCAGCCCGGGAGCGGGAGAATTGGTCTACGAGCAGTACTTC	CASSPGAGELVYEQYF
TRBD1	medium-sized	TRBV7-9	TRBJ1-2	TGTGCCAGCTCCGGGACAGGGGGCAACTATGGCTACACCTTC	CASSGTGGNYGYTF
TRBD1	few	TRBV28	TRBJ1-3	TGTGCCAGCAGTCGTCCAGGACAGGGTTCCTCTGGAAACACCATATATTTT	CASSRPGQGSSGNTIYF
.	.	TRBV3-1/TRBV3-2	TRBJ2-7	TGTGCCAGCAGCCAAAGCAACCGACATTCCTCCAACTACGAGCAGTACTTC	CASSQSNRHSSNYEQYF
.	.	TRBV9	TRBJ2-5	TGTGCCAGCAGCAGGGGCTGGCGGGAGACCCAGTACTTC	CASSRGWRETQYF
.	.	TRBV7-7	TRBJ2-1	TGTGCCAGCAGCGCGAATAGAGACAATGAGCAGTTCTTC	CASSANRDNEQFF
.	.	TRBV5-5	TRBJ2-7	TGTGCCAGCAGCTTGAGTCCGGTTACCTACGAGCAGTACTTC	CASSLSPVTYEQYF
TRBD2	.	TRBV5-1	TRBJ2-1	TGCGCCAGCAGCGATGGGACTAGCGGAAACAATGAGCAGTTCTTC	CASSDGTSGNNEQFF
TRBD2	.	TRBV5-5	TRBJ2-2	TGTGCCAGCAGCGGGACTAGCGGCAACACCGGGGAGCTGTTTTTT	CASSGTSGNTGELFF
.	.	TRBV30	TRBJ2-7	TGTGCCTGGGGGGGCACACCATCCTACGAGCAGTACTTC	CAWGGTPSYEQYF
TRBD2	few	TRBV4-1	TRBJ2-5	TGCGCCAGCAGCCCAAGGCGCCCGGGACTAGCAGGGGAGACCCAGTACTTC	CASSPRRPGLAGETQYF
.	.	TRBV10-2	TRBJ2-7	TGCGCCAGCAGCCGATTTTCGGGGGAGCAGTACTTC	CASSRFSGEQYF
TRBD2	.	TRBV19	TRBJ2-1	TGTGCCAGTAGTACTCCCCGGAATTTAGCGGGAGGGCAAAATGAGCAGTTCTTC	CASSTPRNLAGGQNEQFF
TRBD2	.	TRBV14	TRBJ2-1	TGTGCCAGCAGCCAAGATCAGCGGGAGTGGTCCTACAATGAGCAGTTCTTC	CASSQDQREWSYNEQFF